This TCR beta chain was found in a study of response to subunit inactivated influenza vaccine. Study results and caveats: Few new T cells, the authors suggested, are recruited by each seasonal influenza vaccination.

MiXCR, applied by TCRdb to the RT-PCR reads, yields one record per CDR3 protein. The sample holds about 780,000 distinct CDR3 sequences, approximately 17% seen once. Concerning this clonotype itself: No antigen is known for it.

V was clipped by 4 bases and J by 1 base; unmatched bases: 4. CDR3 length: 14 residues. Germline loops: CDR1 MGHDK, CDR2 SYGVNS. The chain joins TRBV25-1 to TRBJ2-7; 7 nucleotides match TRBD1. The sequencing used PBMCs from blood, collected roughly 5 days after vaccination. This receptor was taken from a man aged 50-59 years who received an inactivated influenza vaccine. Here the CDR3 DNA reads TGTGCCAGCAGTGCCACAGGGGATTCCTACGAGCAGTACTTC. Translation gives CASSATGDSYEQYF.